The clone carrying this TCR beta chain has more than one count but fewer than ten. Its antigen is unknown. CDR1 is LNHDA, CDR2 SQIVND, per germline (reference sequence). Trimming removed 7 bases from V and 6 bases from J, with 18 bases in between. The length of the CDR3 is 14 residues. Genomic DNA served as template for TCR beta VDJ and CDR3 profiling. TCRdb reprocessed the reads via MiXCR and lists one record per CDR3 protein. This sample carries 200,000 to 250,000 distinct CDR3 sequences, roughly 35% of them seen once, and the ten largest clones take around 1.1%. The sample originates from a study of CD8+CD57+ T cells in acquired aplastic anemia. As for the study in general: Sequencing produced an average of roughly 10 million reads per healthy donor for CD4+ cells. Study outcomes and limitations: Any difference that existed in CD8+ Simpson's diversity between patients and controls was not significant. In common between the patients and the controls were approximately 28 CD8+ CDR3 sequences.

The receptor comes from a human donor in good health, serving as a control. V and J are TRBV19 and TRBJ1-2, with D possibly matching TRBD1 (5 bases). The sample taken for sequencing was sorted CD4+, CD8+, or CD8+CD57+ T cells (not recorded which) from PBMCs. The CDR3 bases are TGTGCCAGTATGAGTAGGGGCGTATTCCATGGCTACACCTTC. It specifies CASMSRGVFHGYTF. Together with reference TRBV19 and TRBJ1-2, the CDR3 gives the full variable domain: DGGITQSPKYLFRKEGQNVTLSCEQNLNHDAMYWYRQDPGQGLRLIYYSQIVNDFQKGDIAEGYSVSREKKESFPLTVTSAQKNPTAFYLCASMSRGVFHGYTFGSGTRLTVV.